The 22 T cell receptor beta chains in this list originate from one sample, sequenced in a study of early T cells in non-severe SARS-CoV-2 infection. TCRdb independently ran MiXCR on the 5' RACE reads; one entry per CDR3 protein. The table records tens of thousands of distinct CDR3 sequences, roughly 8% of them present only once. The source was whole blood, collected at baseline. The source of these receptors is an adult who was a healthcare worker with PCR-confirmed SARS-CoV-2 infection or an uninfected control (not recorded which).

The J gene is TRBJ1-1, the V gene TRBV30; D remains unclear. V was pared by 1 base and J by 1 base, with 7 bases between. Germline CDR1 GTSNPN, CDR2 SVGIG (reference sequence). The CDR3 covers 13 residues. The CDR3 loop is CAWSGSGNTEAFF. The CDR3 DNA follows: TGTGCCTGGAGTGGAAGCGGGAACACTGAAGCTTTCTTT.

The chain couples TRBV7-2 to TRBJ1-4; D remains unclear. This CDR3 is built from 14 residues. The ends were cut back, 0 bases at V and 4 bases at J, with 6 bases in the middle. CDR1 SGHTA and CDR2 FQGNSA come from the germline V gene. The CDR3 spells CASSLARYNEKLFF. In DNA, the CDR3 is TGTGCCAGCAGCTTAGCTCGGTATAATGAAAAACTGTTTTTT.

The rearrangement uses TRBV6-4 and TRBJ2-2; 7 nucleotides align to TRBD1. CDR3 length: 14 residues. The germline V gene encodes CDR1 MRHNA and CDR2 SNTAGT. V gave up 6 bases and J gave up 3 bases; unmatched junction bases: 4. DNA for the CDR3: TGTGCCAGCAGAGGAGACAGGGACACCGGGGAGCTGTTTTTT. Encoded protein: CASRGDRDTGELFF.

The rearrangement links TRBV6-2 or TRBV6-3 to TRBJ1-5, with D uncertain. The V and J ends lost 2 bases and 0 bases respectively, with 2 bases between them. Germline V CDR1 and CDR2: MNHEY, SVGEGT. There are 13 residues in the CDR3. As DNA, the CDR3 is TGTGCCAGCAGTTACGGTAGCAATCAGCCCCAGCATTTT. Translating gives CASSYGSNQPQHF.

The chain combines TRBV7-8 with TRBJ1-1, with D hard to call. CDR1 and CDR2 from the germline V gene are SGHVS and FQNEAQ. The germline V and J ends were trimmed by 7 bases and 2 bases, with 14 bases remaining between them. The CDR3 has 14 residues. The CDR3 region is CASKRKRENTEAFF. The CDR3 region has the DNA TGTGCCAGCAAGCGAAAGAGGGAAAACACTGAAGCTTTCTTT.

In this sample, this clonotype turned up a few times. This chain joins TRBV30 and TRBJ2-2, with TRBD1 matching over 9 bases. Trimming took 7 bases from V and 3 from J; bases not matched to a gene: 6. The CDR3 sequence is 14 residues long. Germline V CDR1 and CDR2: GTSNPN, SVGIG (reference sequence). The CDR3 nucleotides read TGTGCCTTTGGACAGGGGCTCGACACCGGGGAGCTGTTTTTT. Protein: CAFGQGLDTGELFF.

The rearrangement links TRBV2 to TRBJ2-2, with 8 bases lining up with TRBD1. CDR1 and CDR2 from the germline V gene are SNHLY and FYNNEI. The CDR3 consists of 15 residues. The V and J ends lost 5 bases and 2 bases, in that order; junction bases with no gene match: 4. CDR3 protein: CASSYGQGNTGELFF. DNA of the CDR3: TGTGCCAGCAGTTACGGACAGGGTAACACCGGGGAGCTGTTTTTT.

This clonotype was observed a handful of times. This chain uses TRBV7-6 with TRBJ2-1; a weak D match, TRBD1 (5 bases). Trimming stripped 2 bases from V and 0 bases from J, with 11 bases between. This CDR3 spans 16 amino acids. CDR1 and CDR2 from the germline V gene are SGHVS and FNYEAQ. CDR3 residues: CASSLRGSSSYNEQFF. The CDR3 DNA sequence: TGTGCCAGCAGCTTAAGGGGCAGCAGCTCCTACAATGAGCAGTTCTTC.

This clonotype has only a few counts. The DNA for the CDR3 is TGTGCCAGTAGTATAGATCGACCCCCCAAAAACATTCAGTACTTC. Protein sequence: CASSIDRPPKNIQYF. V and J are TRBV19 and TRBJ2-4; D is unresolved. The ends were cut back, 0 bases at V and 2 bases at J, with 8 bases in the middle. The CDR3 is made up of 15 amino acids. Germline V CDR1 and CDR2: LNHDA, SQIVND (reference sequence).

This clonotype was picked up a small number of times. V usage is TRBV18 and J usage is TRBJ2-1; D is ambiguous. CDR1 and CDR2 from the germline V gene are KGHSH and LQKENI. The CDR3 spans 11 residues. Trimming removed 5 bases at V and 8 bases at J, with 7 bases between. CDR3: CASSVSHEQFF. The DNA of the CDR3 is TGTGCCAGCTCAGTCTCTCATGAGCAGTTCTTC. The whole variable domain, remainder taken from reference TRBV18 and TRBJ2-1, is NAGVMQNPRHLVRRRGQEARLRCSPMKGHSHVYWYRQLPEEGLKFMVYLQKENIIDESGMPKERFSAEFPKEGPSILRIQQVVRGDSAAYFCASSVSHEQFFGPGTRLTVL.

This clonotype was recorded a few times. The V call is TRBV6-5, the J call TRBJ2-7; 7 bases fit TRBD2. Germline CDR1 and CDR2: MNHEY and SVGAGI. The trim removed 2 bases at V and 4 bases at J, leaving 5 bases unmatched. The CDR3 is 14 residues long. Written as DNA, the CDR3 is TGTGCCAGCAGTTACCAGCGGGGTGAATACGAGCAGTACTTC. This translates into CASSYQRGEYEQYF.

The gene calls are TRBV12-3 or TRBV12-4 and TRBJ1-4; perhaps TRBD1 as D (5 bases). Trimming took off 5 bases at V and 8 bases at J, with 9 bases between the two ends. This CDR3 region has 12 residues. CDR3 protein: CASSGPGEKLFF. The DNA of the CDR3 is TGTGCCAGCAGTGGCCCAGGGGAAAAACTGTTTTTT.

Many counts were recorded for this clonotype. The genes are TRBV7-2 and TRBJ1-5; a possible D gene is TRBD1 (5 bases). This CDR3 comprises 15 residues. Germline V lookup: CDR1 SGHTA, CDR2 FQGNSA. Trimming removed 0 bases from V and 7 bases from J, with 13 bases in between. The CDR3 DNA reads TGTGCCAGCAGCTTAGCGGCAGGGTCCCGGCAGCCCCAGCATTTT. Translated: CASSLAAGSRQPQHF.

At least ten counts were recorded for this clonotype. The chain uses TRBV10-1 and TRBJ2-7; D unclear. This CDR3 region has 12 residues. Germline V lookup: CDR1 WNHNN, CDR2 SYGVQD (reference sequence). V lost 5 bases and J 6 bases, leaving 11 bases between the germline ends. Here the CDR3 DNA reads TGCGCCAGCAGTTACCCTCTTGGCGAGCAGTACTTC. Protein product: CASSYPLGEQYF.

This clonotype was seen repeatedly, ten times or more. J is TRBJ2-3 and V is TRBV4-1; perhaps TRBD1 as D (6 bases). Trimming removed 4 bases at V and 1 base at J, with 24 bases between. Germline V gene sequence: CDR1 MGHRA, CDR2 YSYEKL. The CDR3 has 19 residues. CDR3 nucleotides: TGCGCCAGCAGCCCTTATTTGACAGGAGTAATGTTCGGCACAGATACGCAGTATTTT. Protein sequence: CASSPYLTGVMFGTDTQYF.

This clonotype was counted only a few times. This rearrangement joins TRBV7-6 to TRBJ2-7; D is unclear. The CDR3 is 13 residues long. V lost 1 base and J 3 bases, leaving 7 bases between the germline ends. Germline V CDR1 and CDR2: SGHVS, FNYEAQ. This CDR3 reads CASSLDSDYEQYF. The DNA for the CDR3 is TGTGCCAGCAGCTTAGACAGCGACTACGAGCAGTACTTC.

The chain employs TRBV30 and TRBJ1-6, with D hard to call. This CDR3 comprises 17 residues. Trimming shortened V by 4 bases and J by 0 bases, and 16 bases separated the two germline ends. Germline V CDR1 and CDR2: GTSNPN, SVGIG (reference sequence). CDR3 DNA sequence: TGTGCCTGGAAAGTAGGCGGCCAAAGCTCCTATAATTCACCCCTCCACTTT. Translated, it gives CAWKVGGQSSYNSPLHF.

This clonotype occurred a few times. The CDR3 protein is CASSPSYNSPLHF. The DNA for the CDR3 is TGTGCCAGCAGCCCCTCCTATAATTCACCCCTCCACTTT. The rearrangement uses TRBV7-6 and TRBJ1-6; no clear D gene. Trimming shortened V by 5 bases and J by 0 bases, and 2 bases separated the two germline ends. The CDR3 loop spans 13 amino acids. CDR1 and CDR2 (germline): SGHVS, FNYEAQ.

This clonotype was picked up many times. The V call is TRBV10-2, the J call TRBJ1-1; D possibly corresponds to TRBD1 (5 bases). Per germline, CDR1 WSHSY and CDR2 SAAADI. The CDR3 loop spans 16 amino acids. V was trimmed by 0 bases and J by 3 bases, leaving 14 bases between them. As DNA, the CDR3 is TGCGCCAGCAGTGAGTCGGGACCGGGCGGTTACACTGAAGCTTTCTTT. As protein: CASSESGPGGYTEAFF.

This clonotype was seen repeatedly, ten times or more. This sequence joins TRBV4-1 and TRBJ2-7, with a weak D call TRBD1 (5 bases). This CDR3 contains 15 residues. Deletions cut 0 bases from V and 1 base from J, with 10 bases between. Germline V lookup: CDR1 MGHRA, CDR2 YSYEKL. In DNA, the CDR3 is TGCGCCAGCAGCCAAGATACAGGAGTTTCCTACGAGCAGTACTTC. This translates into CASSQDTGVSYEQYF.

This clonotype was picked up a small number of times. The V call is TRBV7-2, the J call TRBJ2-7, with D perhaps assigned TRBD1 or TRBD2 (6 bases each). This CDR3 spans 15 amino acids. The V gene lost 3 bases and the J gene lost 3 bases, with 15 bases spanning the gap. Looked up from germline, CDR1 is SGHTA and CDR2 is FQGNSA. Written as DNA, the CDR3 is TGTGCCAGCAGCTTGAGTAGGGGGGAAAACTACGAGCAGTACTTC. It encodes CASSLSRGENYEQYF.

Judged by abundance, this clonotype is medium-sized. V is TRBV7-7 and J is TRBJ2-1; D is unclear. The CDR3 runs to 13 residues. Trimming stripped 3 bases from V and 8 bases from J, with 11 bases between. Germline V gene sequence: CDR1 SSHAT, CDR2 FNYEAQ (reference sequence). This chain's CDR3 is CASSFGFEYEQFF. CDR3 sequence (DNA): TGTGCCAGCAGCTTTGGTTTTGAGTATGAGCAGTTCTTC.